These 26 T cell receptor beta chains were sequenced from one sample in a study of OX40 agonist ivuxolimab in advanced cancers. Clones were sequenced by immunoSEQ multiplex PCR, and TCRdb holds only the in-frame ones, with some missing. The data show 35,000 to 45,000 clones, approximately 90% seen once. This sample comprised CD4+ or CD8+ T cells sorted from blood, obtained in a trial of the OX40 agonist ivuxolimab. These TCRs come from an adult with an advanced solid tumor such as melanoma, head and neck, liver or kidney cancer.

This rearrangement joins TRBV6-5 to TRBJ2-7; the match to TRBD2 covers 11 bases. The germline CDR1 and CDR2 sequences are MNHEY and SVGAGI. The ends lost 4 bases at V and 2 bases at J; junction bases unmatched: 7. The CDR3 length is 16 residues. Here the CDR3 DNA reads TGTGCCAGCAGTTCCCCGAGACTAGCGGGAACCTACGAGCAGTACTTC. Protein product: CASSSPRLAGTYEQYF.

The rearrangement joins TRBV27 to TRBJ1-5, with D possibly TRBD1 on 5 matching bases. The V end was cut by 6 bases, the J end by 0 bases, with 18 bases between. This CDR3 is built from 17 residues. Germline lookup yields CDR1 MNHEY and CDR2 SMNVEV (reference sequence). The CDR3 spells CASRTTGAQYSNQPQHF. CDR3 DNA: TGTGCCAGCAGAACGACCGGGGCCCAGTATAGCAATCAGCCCCAGCATTTT.

This rearrangement joins TRBV7-9 to TRBJ1-1; D call uncertain. The CDR3 contains 15 residues. V was shortened by 0 bases and J by 1 base, with 9 bases between the two germline ends. Germline V gives CDR1 SEHNR, CDR2 FQNEAQ (reference sequence). The CDR3 coding sequence is TGTGCCAGCAGCTTAGCAATTGGCACGAACACTGAAGCTTTCTTT. Its translation is CASSLAIGTNTEAFF.

The V call is TRBV2, the J call TRBJ1-4; D is perhaps TRBD1 (6 bases). Germline lookup yields CDR1 SNHLY and CDR2 FYNNEI. Trimming removed 8 bases at V and 2 bases at J, with 15 bases between. The CDR3 consists of 15 residues. CDR3 loop: CASETGRVTNEKLFF. In nucleotides, the CDR3 is TGTGCCAGCGAGACAGGTCGGGTTACTAATGAAAAACTGTTTTTT. Full variable domain (remainder filled in from reference TRBV2 and TRBJ1-4): EPEVTQTPSHQVTQMGQEVILRCVPISNHLYFYWYRQILGQKVEFLVSFYNNEISEKSEIFDDQFSVERPDGSNFTLKIRSTKLEDSAMYFCASETGRVTNEKLFFGSGTQLSVL.

The V gene is TRBV27, the J gene TRBJ2-7; possibly TRBD1 for D (5 bases). The CDR3 runs to 13 residues. Trimming removed 3 bases at V and 3 bases at J, with 9 bases between. The germline gives CDR1 MNHEY, CDR2 SMNVEV (reference sequence). The CDR3 sequence: CASSLGQDYEQYF. The DNA of the CDR3 is TGTGCCAGCAGTTTGGGGCAGGACTACGAGCAGTACTTC.

This chain links TRBV28 with TRBJ1-4; no clear D gene. The CDR3 has 12 amino acids. From germline, CDR1 is MDHEN and CDR2 SYDVKM. V gave up 2 bases and J gave up 7 bases, with 5 bases separating them. CDR3 in DNA: TGTGCCAGCAGTTTAATGGGTGAAAAACTGTTTTTT. As protein: CASSLMGEKLFF. Filled out from reference TRBV28 and TRBJ1-4, the complete variable domain reads DVKVTQSSRYLVKRTGEKVFLECVQDMDHENMFWYRQDPGLGLRLIYFSYDVKMKEKGDIPEGYSVSREKKERFSLILESASTNQTSMYLCASSLMGEKLFFGSGTQLSVL.

The chain is built from TRBV28 and TRBJ2-5; D is possibly TRBD1 (6 bases). Looked up from germline, CDR1 is MDHEN and CDR2 is SYDVKM. This CDR3 spans 15 amino acids. Trimming cost V 6 bases and J 3 bases, with 17 bases left between them. The CDR3 loop reads CASRQSRDTKETQYF. The DNA of the CDR3 is TGTGCCAGCAGACAAAGCCGGGACACCAAAGAGACCCAGTACTTC.

The chain couples TRBV19 to TRBJ1-5; maybe TRBD1 (5 bases). V was shortened by 9 bases and J by 2 bases, with 17 bases between the two germline ends. Germline V gives CDR1 LNHDA, CDR2 SQIVND (reference sequence). This CDR3 contains 15 residues. The CDR3 here is CASTYSREGNQPQHF. Here the CDR3 DNA reads TGTGCCAGCACCTACTCCAGGGAAGGCAATCAGCCCCAGCATTTT.

The chain employs TRBV7-9 and TRBJ1-1; unclear D gene. V was shortened by 4 bases and J by 5 bases, with 11 bases between the two germline ends. The CDR3 contains 13 residues. Germline V gene data show CDR1 as SEHNR and CDR2 as FQNEAQ (reference sequence). Written as DNA, the CDR3 is TGTGCCAGCAGCTCTCCTCCGCCGACTGAAGCTTTCTTT. Its protein product is CASSSPPPTEAFF. Together with reference TRBV7-9 and TRBJ1-1, the CDR3 gives the full variable domain: DTGVSQNPRHKITKRGQNVTFRCDPISEHNRLYWYRQTLGQGPEFLTYFQNEAQLEKSRLLSDRFSAERPKGSFSTLEIQRTEQGDSAMYLCASSSPPPTEAFFGQGTRLTVV.

This clone was counted once. The V call is TRBV6-5, the J call TRBJ2-1; TRBD2 agrees at 8 bases. CDR3 size: 15 residues. The germline V gene encodes CDR1 MNHEY and CDR2 SVGAGI. V was clipped by 3 bases and J by 5 bases; unmatched bases: 6. The CDR3 nucleotides are TGTGCCAGCAGTTATACTAGCGGCCCCCACAATGAGCAGTTCTTC. Amino acid sequence: CASSYTSGPHNEQFF.

This chain uses TRBV5-1 with TRBJ2-1; a weak D match, TRBD2 (6 bases). Deletions cut 3 bases from V and 6 bases from J, with 10 bases between. Per germline, CDR1 SGHRS and CDR2 YFSETQ. The CDR3 has 13 residues. The CDR3 here is CASSWGTSNEQFF. The CDR3 DNA reads as TGCGCCAGCAGCTGGGGGACTTCCAATGAGCAGTTCTTC.

This chain links TRBV11-2 with TRBJ2-2; tentatively, D is TRBD2 (5 bases). With 2 bases removed from V and 4 bases from J, the gap between germline ends came to 11 bases. This CDR3 comprises 15 residues. Germline CDR1 SGHAT, CDR2 FQNNGV. DNA for the CDR3: TGTGCCAGCAGCTTATTGGGAGCGCTCACCGGGGAGCTGTTTTTT. Its protein is CASSLLGALTGELFF.

The chain combines TRBV5-8 with TRBJ1-1; D ambiguous. This CDR3 region has 10 residues. V lost 4 bases, J lost 7 bases, and 5 bases lay in between. CDR1 SGHTS and CDR2 YDEGEE come from the germline V gene. The chain's CDR3 is CASSRIEAFF. The CDR3 DNA follows: TGTGCCAGCAGCCGGATTGAAGCTTTCTTT.

The J gene is TRBJ2-7, the V gene TRBV4-1, with D uncertain. V lost 1 base and J lost 3, with 7 bases in between. This CDR3 has 13 amino acids. CDR1 and CDR2 (germline): MGHRA, YSYEKL. The CDR3 protein is CASSQGPYYEQYF. In DNA, the CDR3 is TGCGCCAGCAGCCAAGGGCCGTACTACGAGCAGTACTTC.

The V call is TRBV19, the J call TRBJ1-5; D is ambiguous. The CDR3 contains 15 residues. The germline gives CDR1 LNHDA, CDR2 SQIVND (reference sequence). Trimming removed 5 bases at V and 0 bases at J, with 11 bases between. CDR3 region: CASSPGGYSNQPQHF. CDR3 coding DNA: TGTGCCAGTAGTCCTGGCGGCTATAGCAATCAGCCCCAGCATTTT.

V gene TRBV11-2 combines with J gene TRBJ2-1; 10 bases are shared with TRBD2. CDR1 is SGHAT and CDR2 is FQNNGV in the germline V gene. V gave up 0 bases and J gave up 8 bases; unmatched junction bases: 7. The CDR3 is made up of 16 amino acids. In DNA, the CDR3 is TGTGCCAGCAGCTTAGAATATAGCGGGAGGTACCATGAGCAGTTCTTC. It codes for CASSLEYSGRYHEQFF.

V usage is TRBV5-6 and J usage is TRBJ1-2; D ambiguous. The CDR3 extends over 13 amino acids. CDR1 SGHDT and CDR2 YYEEEE come from the germline V gene. With 1 base removed from V and 8 bases from J, the gap between germline ends came to 12 bases. CDR3 DNA sequence: TGTGCCAGCAGCTTGTACAGACCGGGAGGCTACACCTTC. It codes for CASSLYRPGGYTF.

The chain carries TRBV11-2 and TRBJ2-5; D remains ambiguous. The CDR3 extends over 15 amino acids. V was clipped by 3 bases and J by 5 bases, with 16 bases between them. Germline CDR1 is SGHAT and CDR2 is FQNNGV. DNA for the CDR3: TGTGCCAGCAGCTTTAGGGCTCGTGATGAGGAGACCCAGTACTTC. Residues: CASSFRARDEETQYF.

This chain connects TRBV7-8 to TRBJ2-3; the D gene could be TRBD1 or TRBD2 (5 bases each). Germline V gene lookup returns CDR1 SGHVS and CDR2 FQNEAQ. The length of the CDR3 is 16 residues. V gave up 4 bases and J gave up 0 bases, with 14 bases separating them. CDR3 DNA sequence: TGTGCCAGCAGCTCCGGGACGCCTCTTAGCACAGATACGCAGTATTTT. Translation gives CASSSGTPLSTDTQYF.

This clone occurred once. This chain uses TRBV25-1 with TRBJ1-3, with D unresolved. The CDR3 has 16 residues. The V gene's germline CDR1 is MGHDK and CDR2 SYGVNS. Deletions cut 4 bases from V and 0 bases from J, with 13 bases between. CDR3 sequence reads: CASSVGPMSSGNTIYF. CDR3 coding DNA: TGTGCCAGCAGTGTTGGACCCATGAGCTCTGGAAACACCATATATTTT.

The V call is TRBV7-9, the J call TRBJ2-7, with D unresolved. Germline assignment: CDR1 SEHNR and CDR2 FQNEAQ (reference sequence). V lost 6 bases, J lost 4 bases, and 4 bases lay in between. The CDR3 loop spans 10 amino acids. CDR3 sequence: CASSDYEQYF. CDR3 in DNA: TGTGCCAGCAGTGATTACGAGCAGTACTTC.

V is TRBV6-1 and J is TRBJ1-4, with D unclear. CDR1 MNHNS and CDR2 SASEGT come from the germline V gene. This CDR3 has 14 amino acids. Trimming cost V 7 bases and J 4 bases, with 13 bases left between them. The CDR3: CASTPRGINEKLFF. CDR3 bases: TGTGCCAGCACCCCGCGAGGGATTAATGAAAAACTGTTTTTT.

The V call is TRBV10-3, the J call TRBJ2-5; TRBD1 matches 7 bases. The DNA matches TRBJ2-7 better at its end, which makes the J call doubtful. There are 11 residues in the CDR3. From germline, CDR1 is ENHRY and CDR2 SYGVKD. The CDR3 region has the DNA TGTGCCATCCGACAGGGCTACGAGCAGTACTTC. Amino acids: CAIRQGYEQYF.

The chain is built from TRBV15 and TRBJ2-2; a weak D match, TRBD2 (5 bases). Trimming shortened V by 0 bases and J by 4 bases, and 6 bases separated the two germline ends. The V gene's germline CDR1 is LNHNV and CDR2 YYDKDF (reference sequence). The length of the CDR3 is 14 residues. CDR3: CATSRDRGTGELFF. As DNA, the CDR3 is TGTGCCACCAGCAGAGATCGGGGCACCGGGGAGCTGTTTTTT.

This chain joins TRBV5-6 and TRBJ1-5; maybe TRBD1 (6 bases). The CDR3 runs to 14 residues. Trimming cost V 4 bases and J 7 bases, with 15 bases left between them. CDR1 and CDR2 (germline): SGHDT, YYEEEE. CDR3 loop: CASSITGNWQPQHF. The CDR3 nucleotides read TGTGCCAGCAGCATCACAGGGAATTGGCAGCCCCAGCATTTT.

This sequence joins TRBV9 and TRBJ2-6; 9 bases map to TRBD1. This CDR3 comprises 18 residues. The germline V gene has CDR1 SGDLS and CDR2 YYNGEE. Trimming took 4 bases from V and 0 from J; bases not matched to a gene: 8. The CDR3 spells CASSQGDRATSGANVLTF. The CDR3 nucleotides are TGTGCCAGCAGCCAGGGGGACAGGGCTACCTCTGGGGCCAACGTCCTGACTTTC.